This TCR beta chain was recovered during a study of CD8 T cells in ankylosing spondylitis. Researchers built TCR beta libraries using quantitative 5'-RACE with molecular barcodes. TCRdb re-called the 5' RACE reads through MiXCR, storing one row per CDR3 protein. The sample includes under 150,000 distinct CDR3 sequences, approximately 15% seen only once; the top ten take approximately 3%. Points on this clonotype: Its cognate antigen is unknown.

Study findings and constraints: Some of these motif variants have turned up before, in reports on reactive arthritis synovial fluid and blood. Clones linked to disease, bearing a CD8+ phenotype, were relatively rare in peripheral blood.

Germline V gene sequence: CDR1 MNHEY, CDR2 SVGAGI. This CDR3 contains 15 residues. Deletions cut 0 bases from V and 1 base from J, with 9 bases between. The sample was blood, either unsorted or a sorted T cell fraction (not recorded which). The receptor was isolated from a female donor with ankylosing spondylitis or in good health (not recorded which). The chain is built from TRBV6-5 and TRBJ1-1; D gene uncertain. The CDR3 coding sequence is TGTGCCAGCAGTTACTCGTCGGGAGAGAACACTGAAGCTTTCTTT. Protein sequence: CASSYSSGENTEAFF.